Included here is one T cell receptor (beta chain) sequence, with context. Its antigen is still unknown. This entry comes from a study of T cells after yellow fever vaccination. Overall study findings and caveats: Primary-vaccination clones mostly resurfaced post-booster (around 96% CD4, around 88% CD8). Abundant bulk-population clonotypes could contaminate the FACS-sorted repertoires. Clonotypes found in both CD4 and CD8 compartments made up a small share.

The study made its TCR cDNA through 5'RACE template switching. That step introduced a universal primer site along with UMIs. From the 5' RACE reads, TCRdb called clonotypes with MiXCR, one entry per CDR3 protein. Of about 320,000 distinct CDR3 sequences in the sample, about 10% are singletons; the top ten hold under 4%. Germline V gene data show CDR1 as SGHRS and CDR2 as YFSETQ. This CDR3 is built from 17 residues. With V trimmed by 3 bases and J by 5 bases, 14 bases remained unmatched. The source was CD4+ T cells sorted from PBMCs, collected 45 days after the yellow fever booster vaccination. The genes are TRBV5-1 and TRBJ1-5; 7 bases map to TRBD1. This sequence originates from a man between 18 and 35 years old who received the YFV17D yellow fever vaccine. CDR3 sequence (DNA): TGCGCCAGCAGCTCACTACCGACAGGGACTGGGGATCAGCCCCAGCATTTT. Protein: CASSSLPTGTGDQPQHF.